Shown below are 21 T cell receptor beta chains from a single sample sequenced in a study of cytomegalovirus exposure and HLA in healthy donors. The PCR had 60 Vbeta and 13 Jbeta primers. Measured with immunoSEQ multiplex PCR; TCRdb has only the in-frame clones, and not every one. The sample consists of 150,000 to 200,000 clones, roughly 80% of them appearing once. Source material: PBMCs. These receptors came from a middle-aged man in good health and CMV-seropositive.

Details on this clone: Germline and junction disagree at one end, which may indicate a read error. The chain employs TRBV7-6 and TRBJ1-1; possible D gene TRBD1, 6 bases. The CDR3 runs to 15 residues. From germline, CDR1 is SGHVS and CDR2 FNYEAQ. In DNA, the CDR3 is TGTACCAGCAGCTTAGAACAGGGTATGAACACTGAAGCTTTCTTT. Protein product: CTSSLEQGMNTEAFF.

The chain carries TRBV7-9 and TRBJ1-5; 8 nucleotides agree with TRBD1. In germline, CDR1 is SEHNR, CDR2 FQNEAQ (reference sequence). With V trimmed by 6 bases and J by 3 bases, 10 bases remained unmatched. The CDR3 totals 16 residues. This CDR3 reads CASSPQGAGYNQPQHF. The CDR3 DNA follows: TGTGCCAGCAGTCCCCAGGGGGCGGGTTACAATCAGCCCCAGCATTTT.

This clone has only one observation. The chain combines TRBV9 with TRBJ2-1; a weak D match, TRBD2 (6 bases). Germline values: CDR1 SGDLS, CDR2 YYNGEE. Trimming removed 0 bases at V and 7 bases at J, with 14 bases between. CDR3 length equals 15 residues. The CDR3 here is CASSVGSWAGNEQFF. The CDR3, as DNA: TGTGCCAGCAGCGTAGGGAGCTGGGCGGGGAATGAGCAGTTCTTC.

This clone was observed a handful of times. The chain couples TRBV4-3 to TRBJ1-4; D call uncertain. V lost 1 base to trimming and J lost 0 bases, with 6 bases between them. Germline V CDR1 and CDR2: LGHNA, YSLEER. The CDR3 is 15 amino acids. The CDR3: CASSQASATNEKLFF. The CDR3 DNA sequence: TGCGCCAGCAGCCAAGCGTCAGCAACTAATGAAAAACTGTTTTTT.

The chain employs TRBV30 and TRBJ2-3; D call uncertain. Trimming cost V 0 bases and J 2 bases, with 9 bases left between them. Looked up from germline, CDR1 is GTSNPN and CDR2 is SVGIG (reference sequence). The CDR3 has 14 residues. CDR3 protein: CAWSVLAITDTQYF. The CDR3 bases are TGTGCCTGGAGTGTGTTAGCTATCACAGATACGCAGTATTTT. The full variable domain, in which reference TRBV30 and TRBJ2-3 provide the parts outside the CDR3, is SQTIHQWPATLVQPVGSPLSLECTVEGTSNPNLYWYRQAAGRGLQLLFYSVGIGQISSEVPQNLSASRPQDRQFILSSKKLLLSDSGFYLCAWSVLAITDTQYFGPGTRLTVL.

V is TRBV19 and J is TRBJ2-7; D ambiguous. Between the trimmed V and J ends, which lost 1 base and 2 bases, there was a span of 12 bases. The CDR3 extends over 15 amino acids. Germline V gene data show CDR1 as LNHDA and CDR2 as SQIVND (reference sequence). The CDR3 coding sequence is TGTGCCAGTAGTATAGGTCAGGAATTTCCCTACGAGCAGTACTTC. Protein product: CASSIGQEFPYEQYF.

This rearrangement joins TRBV4-1 to TRBJ1-5, with D tentatively TRBD1 (5 bases). Germline lookup yields CDR1 MGHRA and CDR2 YSYEKL. V lost 0 bases and J lost 10, with 10 bases in between. This CDR3 is 13 amino acids long. For the CDR3, the DNA is TGCGCCAGCAGCCAAGACAGGGCCAGACCCCAGCATTTT. Encoded protein: CASSQDRARPQHF.

The chain combines TRBV2 with TRBJ1-6; 9 nucleotides align to TRBD1. The junction had 3 bases not matched to a gene; V was cut back by 3 bases and J by 6 bases. CDR1 SNHLY and CDR2 FYNNEI come from the germline V gene. The CDR3 covers 15 residues. As DNA, the CDR3 is TGTGCCAGCAGTGATTCGGGACAGGGTAATTCACCCCTCCACTTT. As protein: CASSDSGQGNSPLHF.

This sequence joins TRBV7-9 and TRBJ2-5; D perhaps matches TRBD2 (6 bases). The CDR3 sequence is 15 residues long. V dropped 10 bases and J dropped 5 bases, with 23 bases sitting between them. Germline V gene lookup returns CDR1 SEHNR and CDR2 FQNEAQ (reference sequence). The CDR3 loop is CANSPGIGRYETQYF. The CDR3 region has the DNA TGTGCCAATTCCCCCGGCATAGGGAGGTATGAGACCCAGTACTTC.

This clone was seen a handful of times. This chain uses TRBV28 with TRBJ1-6; perhaps TRBD1 as D (5 bases). The germline V gene encodes CDR1 MDHEN and CDR2 SYDVKM. The CDR3 is 14 residues long. The CDR3 protein is CAIKGAGNNSPLHF. DNA for the CDR3: TGTGCTATTAAGGGCGCAGGGAATAATTCACCCCTCCACTTT.

This chain links TRBV25-1 with TRBJ2-3; D is unresolved. Germline assignment: CDR1 MGHDK and CDR2 SYGVNS. The CDR3 sequence is 14 residues long. With 3 bases removed from V and 3 bases from J, the gap between germline ends came to 10 bases. The CDR3 sequence is CASSDQRRTDTQYF. The CDR3 DNA is TGTGCCAGCAGTGACCAGCGAAGAACAGATACGCAGTATTTT.

The chain recombines TRBV6-1 with TRBJ1-6, with D perhaps TRBD1 (6 bases). This CDR3 contains 13 residues. Deletions cut 6 bases from V and 8 bases from J, with 11 bases between. From germline, CDR1 is MNHNS and CDR2 SASEGT. Here the CDR3 DNA reads TGTGCCAGCAGACGGGACACACATTCACCCCTCCACTTT. This codes for CASRRDTHSPLHF.

The sample holds a few counts of this clone. This chain links TRBV10-3 with TRBJ2-7; 9 nucleotides line up with TRBD2. V shed 7 bases, J shed 6 bases, and the junction held 10 bases outside the gene matches. CDR1 ENHRY and CDR2 SYGVKD come from the germline V gene. The CDR3 is 14 amino acids. CDR3 sequence: CAIKWASGNGEQYF. In nucleotides, the CDR3 is TGTGCCATCAAGTGGGCTAGCGGGAATGGCGAGCAGTACTTC.

This sequence joins TRBV9 and TRBJ1-3, with D possibly TRBD1 on 6 matching bases. Germline assignment: CDR1 SGDLS and CDR2 YYNGEE. The CDR3 is 16 residues long. Trimming removed 3 bases at V and 0 bases at J, with 13 bases between. CDR3 sequence reads: CASSGKQGPSGNTIYF. The CDR3 coding sequence is TGTGCCAGCAGCGGAAAACAGGGACCCTCTGGAAACACCATATATTTT.

The rearrangement links TRBV7-8 to TRBJ2-7; weak D call: TRBD1 (6 bases). The V end lost 5 bases, the J end lost 3 bases, and 11 bases lay between the germline ends. Per the germline V gene, CDR1 is SGHVS and CDR2 is FQNEAQ. The CDR3 contains 13 residues. The CDR3 nucleotides are TGTGCCAGCAGCCCGTCAGGGGACTACGAGCAGTACTTC. It specifies CASSPSGDYEQYF. The full variable domain, its missing parts supplied by reference TRBV7-8 and TRBJ2-7, is GAGVSQSPRYKVAKRGQDVALRCDPISGHVSLFWYQQALGQGPEFLTYFQNEAQLDKSGLPSDRFFAERPEGSVSTLKIQRTQQEDSAVYLCASSPSGDYEQYFGPGTRLTVT.

This clone was seen only a few times. The chain joins TRBV7-2 to TRBJ2-5; 9 positions agree with TRBD2. This CDR3 spans 15 amino acids. After removal of 1 base from V and 5 bases from J, the junction contained 5 bases not matched to a gene. The germline CDR1 and CDR2 sequences are SGHTA and FQGNSA. CDR3 region: CASSLGGLARETQYF. CDR3 in DNA: TGTGCCAGCAGCTTAGGGGGACTAGCTCGCGAGACCCAGTACTTC.

V is TRBV2 and J is TRBJ2-3, with 9 bases matching TRBD2. The length of the CDR3 is 15 residues. Trimming cost V 7 bases and J 2 bases; bases outside gene matches: 7. CDR1 SNHLY and CDR2 FYNNEI come from the germline V gene. The CDR3 coding sequence is TGTGCCAGCACCCGGGCGGGGGGGACCACAGATACGCAGTATTTT. It yields the protein CASTRAGGTTDTQYF.

The V and J genes are TRBV7-8 and TRBJ2-7, with D maybe TRBD1 (6 bases). Looked up from germline, CDR1 is SGHVS and CDR2 is FQNEAQ. This CDR3 contains 15 residues. V was clipped by 5 bases and J by 0 bases, with 14 bases between them. The CDR3 DNA sequence: TGTGCCAGCAGCCATAGGACAGTTAGCTCCTACGAGCAGTACTTC. Translation: CASSHRTVSSYEQYF.

The V gene is TRBV4-1, the J gene TRBJ2-7, with a tentative D call TRBD2 (5 bases). From germline, CDR1 is MGHRA and CDR2 YSYEKL. This CDR3 spans 13 amino acids. V gave up 1 base and J gave up 9 bases, with 13 bases separating them. CDR3 DNA: TGCGCCAGCAGCCAAGGTGGACTGGGCGGGCAGTACTTC. Its protein product is CASSQGGLGGQYF.

This chain links TRBV11-2 with TRBJ1-1; D is undetermined. From germline, CDR1 is SGHAT and CDR2 FQNNGV. The CDR3 has 14 amino acids. V was trimmed by 5 bases and J by 2 bases, leaving 12 bases between them. The CDR3 nucleotides are TGTGCCAGCAGCCCTCGGACTTTTAACACTGAAGCTTTCTTT. Protein: CASSPRTFNTEAFF.

V is TRBV5-1 and J is TRBJ2-7; 11 bases match TRBD2. Per germline, CDR1 SGHRS and CDR2 YFSETQ. Trimming took 0 bases from V and 4 from J; bases not matched to a gene: 6. This CDR3 has 16 amino acids. CDR3 in DNA: TGCGCCAGCAGCTTGGATCCTAGCGGGGGGTTTTACGAGCAGTACTTC. Translation gives CASSLDPSGGFYEQYF.